Each of the 29 T cell receptor beta chains below was sequenced from the same sample in a study of patients and donors after allogeneic stem cell transplantation. TCRdb analysed the RT-PCR reads with MiXCR anew, one entry per CDR3 protein. Among over 350,000 distinct CDR3 sequences listed, more than 15% were seen once. The specimen was blood, either unsorted or a sorted T cell fraction (not recorded which). The receptors were gathered from a human donor who was either an allogeneic HSCT recipient or a stem cell or donor lymphocyte infusion donor (not recorded which). It is not recorded whose cells these are; they may come from a transplant donor.

This clonotype occurred a few times. For the CDR3, the DNA is TGTGCCAGCAGCTTAGCGCTAAAGGATGGCAGCCACGGTTGCGGCACTGAAGCTTTCTTT. This codes for CASSLALKDGSHGCGTEAFF. The chain combines TRBV7-4 with TRBJ1-1, with D unresolved. V was trimmed by 0 bases and J by 4 bases, leaving 27 bases between them. This CDR3 contains 20 residues. In germline, CDR1 is SGHVT, CDR2 SQSDAQ.

This chain links TRBV11-1 with TRBJ1-1; a weak D match, TRBD1 (6 bases). Trimming shortened V by 6 bases and J by 1 base, and 18 bases separated the two germline ends. Germline V gene lookup returns CDR1 SGHAT and CDR2 FQDESV (reference sequence). This CDR3 comprises 16 residues. The CDR3 DNA is TGTGCCAGCAGACCAAATTTTTGGACAGAGAACACTGAAGCTTTCTTT. Amino acids: CASRPNFWTENTEAFF.

The chain combines TRBV5-1 with TRBJ2-3, with D possibly TRBD2 on 5 matching bases. CDR3 length: 16 amino acids. Per the germline V gene, CDR1 is SGHRS and CDR2 is YFSETQ. Trimming stripped 1 base from V and 8 bases from J, with 20 bases between. The CDR3, as DNA: TGCGCCAGCAGCTTGCTTGCGTGGTCCTCTGAGGGTACGCAGTATTTT. This sequence encodes CASSLLAWSSEGTQYF.

The chain is built from TRBV7-6 and TRBJ2-1; 11 bases line up with TRBD2. This CDR3 is built from 19 residues. The germline CDR1 and CDR2 sequences are SGHVS and FNYEAQ. V was pared by 5 bases and J by 0 bases, with 12 bases of the junction left unmatched. CDR3 coding DNA: TGTGCCAGCAGCCGATTAACTAGCGGGAGCCTTAGCTCCTACAATGAGCAGTTCTTC. This sequence encodes CASSRLTSGSLSSYNEQFF.

The V call is TRBV5-1, the J call TRBJ1-4, with TRBD1 matching 8 bases. CDR1 is SGHRS and CDR2 is YFSETQ in the germline V gene. This CDR3 spans 16 amino acids. V trimming: 1 base; J trimming: 3 bases; junction bases outside the gene matches: 5. This chain's CDR3 is CASSLRQGAANEKLFF. Written as DNA, the CDR3 is TGCGCCAGCAGCTTGCGGCAGGGGGCAGCTAATGAAAAACTGTTTTTT.

Many counts were recorded for this clonotype. The chain is built from TRBV5-1 and TRBJ2-7; 8 bases are a match to TRBD2. This CDR3 has 14 residues. With 4 bases clipped from V and 1 base from J, the junction kept 4 bases outside the gene matches. Per the germline V gene, CDR1 is SGHRS and CDR2 is YFSETQ. This chain's CDR3 is CASSRASGSYEQYF. CDR3 DNA sequence: TGCGCCAGCAGCCGGGCTAGCGGGTCCTACGAGCAGTACTTC. The full variable domain, in which reference TRBV5-1 and TRBJ2-7 provide the parts outside the CDR3, is KAGVTQTPRYLIKTRGQQVTLSCSPISGHRSVSWYQQTPGQGLQFLFEYFSETQRNKGNFPGRFSGRQFSNSRSEMNVSTLELGDSALYLCASSRASGSYEQYFGPGTRLTVT.

This clonotype has more than one count but fewer than ten. J is TRBJ2-3 and V is TRBV12-3 or TRBV12-4, with D perhaps matching TRBD1 (6 bases). This CDR3 spans 14 amino acids. Trimming pared 6 bases from V and 4 bases from J, leaving 14 bases between. CDR3 protein: CASRGMGASDTQYF. CDR3 DNA sequence: TGTGCCAGCAGGGGGATGGGGGCCTCAGATACGCAGTATTTT.

This chain links TRBV13 with TRBJ2-7; D is undetermined. The CDR3 loop spans 15 amino acids. The germline V gene encodes CDR1 PRHDT and CDR2 FYEKMQ (reference sequence). Trimming pared 4 bases from V and 4 bases from J, leaving 17 bases between. CDR3 bases: TGTGCCAGCAGCTCCCGACGGAATCGCGATTACGAGCAGTACTTC. Its translation: CASSSRRNRDYEQYF.

V and J are TRBV24-1 and TRBJ2-2; TRBD1 agrees at 9 bases. V dropped 7 bases and J dropped 7; count of bases not matched to a gene: 9. The CDR3 totals 15 residues. CDR1 and CDR2 (germline): KGHDR, SFDVKD. Here the CDR3 DNA reads TGTGCCACCAGCTCGGGACAGGGTTGGGACGGGGAGCTGTTTTTT. It encodes CATSSGQGWDGELFF.

This clonotype was seen only a few times. The V and J genes are TRBV6-7 and TRBJ2-1; D is undetermined. TRBV6-7 carries the ORF label, with uncertain function. V lost 5 bases, J lost 0 bases, and 20 bases lay in between. The CDR3 contains 18 residues. The CDR3 DNA sequence: TGTGCCAGCAGTCTCCACTCCCTGACTCAAACCTCCTACAATGAGCAGTTCTTC. This sequence encodes CASSLHSLTQTSYNEQFF.

This clonotype was counted only a few times. The gene calls are TRBV11-2 and TRBJ2-1, with unresolved D. CDR1 SGHAT and CDR2 FQNNGV come from the germline V gene. Trimming removed 5 bases at V and 5 bases at J, with 22 bases between. There are 17 residues in the CDR3. CDR3 nucleotide sequence: TGTGCCAGCAGCCCTCGCCCCGGCGAACTAAACAACAATGAGCAGTTCTTC. Translating it yields CASSPRPGELNNNEQFF.

This clonotype was observed a handful of times. The J gene is TRBJ2-5, the V gene TRBV9; 10 nucleotides match TRBD1. This CDR3 is 17 amino acids long. Germline V gene data show CDR1 as SGDLS and CDR2 as YYNGEE. J was trimmed by 4 bases and V by 3 bases; bases with no gene match: 12. The CDR3 loop is CASSDKQDRGRGETQYF. The CDR3 DNA reads TGTGCCAGCAGCGATAAACAAGACAGGGGGCGCGGAGAGACCCAGTACTTC.

The V call is TRBV6-2 or TRBV6-3, the J call TRBJ2-3; TRBD2 might be the D (6 bases). There are 15 residues in the CDR3. V was clipped by 7 bases and J by 0 bases, with 14 bases between them. Germline CDR1 and CDR2: MNHEY and SVGEGT. DNA for the CDR3: TGTGCCAGCACCTCCGGAGGGACTAGCACAGATACGCAGTATTTT. This codes for CASTSGGTSTDTQYF.

This clonotype was detected only a few times. The chain couples TRBV9 to TRBJ2-1; no clear D gene. The germline V and J ends were trimmed by 6 bases and 0 bases, with 16 bases remaining between them. The germline CDR1 and CDR2 sequences are SGDLS and YYNGEE. This CDR3 is built from 16 residues. CDR3 sequence (DNA): TGTGCCAGCACCCTAGACGGTGGAAGCTCCTACAATGAGCAGTTCTTC. Its protein is CASTLDGGSSYNEQFF.

This clonotype was recorded at least ten times. The rearrangement joins TRBV29-1 to TRBJ1-1, with D possibly matching TRBD1 (5 bases). The V end lost 5 bases, the J end lost 1 base, and 11 bases lay between the germline ends. The length of the CDR3 is 13 residues. Germline V gene data show CDR1 as SQVTM and CDR2 as ANQGSEA. The CDR3 here is CSVSRTTNTEAFF. The CDR3 DNA follows: TGCAGCGTTTCTCGGACAACGAACACTGAAGCTTTCTTT.

This clonotype was detected a few times. This sequence joins TRBV20-1 and TRBJ1-1, with 8 bases matching TRBD1. Germline V gene lookup returns CDR1 DFQATT and CDR2 SNEGSKA (reference sequence). The CDR3 runs 14 residues. Losses at the gene ends were 6 bases for V and 2 bases for J; bases not matched to a gene: 8. Written as DNA, the CDR3 is TGCAGTGCAAGGACAGGGAGTACAAACACTGAAGCTTTCTTT. Translated: CSARTGSTNTEAFF.

V usage is TRBV15 and J usage is TRBJ2-3; D uncertain. The germline gives CDR1 LNHNV, CDR2 YYDKDF (reference sequence). The length of the CDR3 is 16 residues. V was trimmed by 0 bases and J by 1 base, leaving 11 bases between them. The CDR3 region is CATSREQRSRTDTQYF. The CDR3 DNA reads TGTGCCACCAGCAGAGAACAGAGAAGCCGCACAGATACGCAGTATTTT.

CDR3 loop: CASSLVRDSPYEQYF. In DNA form, the CDR3 reads TGTGCCAGCAGCTTGGTCCGGGACAGCCCCTACGAGCAGTACTTC. The chain uses TRBV7-8 and TRBJ2-7, with 7 nucleotides matching TRBD1. The ends lost 3 bases at V and 2 bases at J; junction bases unmatched: 7. Germline V gene data show CDR1 as SGHVS and CDR2 as FQNEAQ. The CDR3 totals 15 residues.

This clonotype was seen a handful of times. The chain recombines TRBV3-1 with TRBJ2-1; 14 bases align to TRBD2. This CDR3 spans 16 amino acids. The V gene end was trimmed by 2 bases and the J gene end by 6 bases; junction bases not matched to a gene: 3. Germline CDR1 reads LGHDT; CDR2 reads YNNKEL (reference sequence). The CDR3 is CASSQLTSGRANEQFF. CDR3 DNA sequence: TGTGCCAGCAGCCAACTGACTAGCGGGAGGGCCAATGAGCAGTTCTTC.

This clonotype has a count of ten or more. The chain couples TRBV7-9 to TRBJ1-5; D gene unclear. Germline loops: CDR1 SEHNR, CDR2 FQNEAQ (reference sequence). CDR3 length: 13 amino acids. Trimming took 5 bases from V and 5 from J, leaving 10 bases between them. CDR3 protein: CASSVQADQPQHF. In DNA, the CDR3 is TGTGCCAGCAGCGTGCAAGCGGATCAGCCCCAGCATTTT.

In its sample, this clonotype was seen a few times. This sequence joins TRBV7-3 and TRBJ2-7, with TRBD1 matching over 9 bases. The V gene end was trimmed by 3 bases and the J gene end by 3 bases; junction bases not matched to a gene: 9. The germline V gene has CDR1 SGHTA and CDR2 FQGTGA. The CDR3 has 16 residues. The CDR3 DNA is TGTGCCAGCAGCTTTTACCGGGACAGGGACGGCTACGAGCAGTACTTC. Protein product: CASSFYRDRDGYEQYF.

There are a few counts of this clonotype. The chain employs TRBV20-1 and TRBJ2-5; 9 bases are shared with TRBD2. The V gene's germline CDR1 is DFQATT and CDR2 SNEGSKA (reference sequence). V shed 6 bases, J shed 5 bases, and the junction held 13 bases outside the gene matches. This CDR3 is built from 15 residues. The CDR3 sequence is CSALAGTKSEETQYF. For the CDR3, the DNA is TGCAGTGCCCTAGCGGGAACCAAATCGGAGGAGACCCAGTACTTC.

This clonotype came up a few times. The rearrangement uses TRBV5-1 and TRBJ2-3; D gene ambiguous. Trimming took 0 bases from V and 1 from J, leaving 6 bases between them. CDR1 is SGHRS, CDR2 YFSETQ, per germline. The length of the CDR3 is 14 residues. The chain's CDR3 is CASSLDSRTDTQYF. The CDR3, as DNA: TGCGCCAGCAGCTTGGACAGCCGCACAGATACGCAGTATTTT.

The J gene is TRBJ1-2, the V gene TRBV12-3 or TRBV12-4; D unclear. This CDR3 region has 13 residues. The V and J ends lost 7 bases and 4 bases respectively, with 13 bases between them. Here the CDR3 DNA reads TGTGCCAGCAATTCTCCCGGGCGCTATGGCTACACCTTC. Its protein product is CASNSPGRYGYTF.

This chain uses TRBV30 with TRBJ1-3, with a weak D call TRBD1 (5 bases). The CDR3 is 13 residues long. Germline-derived CDR1 and CDR2 are GTSNPN and SVGIG (reference sequence). Trimming cost V 8 bases and J 0 bases, with 11 bases left between them. The CDR3 protein is CAGDRYSGNTIYF. The CDR3 DNA reads as TGTGCCGGAGACAGATACTCTGGAAACACCATATATTTT.

CDR3 nucleotides: TGTGCCAGCAGCCAAGGATCCCGGGGGAGCTCCTACAATGAGCAGTTCTTC. Its protein is CASSQGSRGSSYNEQFF. The chain recombines TRBV4-2 with TRBJ2-1; D perhaps matches TRBD2 (6 bases). Germline-derived CDR1 and CDR2 are LGHNA and YNFKEQ. V lost 1 base and J lost 0, with 13 bases in between. The CDR3 is 17 residues long.

This chain connects TRBV7-9 to TRBJ1-1; unclear D gene. The CDR3 is 11 residues long. Germline CDR1 is SEHNR and CDR2 is FQNEAQ (reference sequence). V was trimmed by 6 bases and J by 8 bases, leaving 10 bases between them. Here the CDR3 DNA reads TGTGCCAGCAGTTCTCAGGACGAAGCTTTCTTT. Translation gives CASSSQDEAFF.

This clonotype was detected only once. The chain couples TRBV20-1 to TRBJ1-6, with 9 bases that match TRBD1. The CDR3 is 15 residues long. V shed 7 bases and J 7 bases; nucleotides not matched to a gene: 11. Per germline, CDR1 DFQATT and CDR2 SNEGSKA (reference sequence). The CDR3 DNA is TGCAGTGGCACGGGGACAGGGAGGAGGAATTCACCCCTCCACTTT. It codes for CSGTGTGRRNSPLHF.

This clonotype has more than one count but fewer than ten. J is TRBJ1-1 and V is TRBV29-1; D remains unclear. The germline gives CDR1 SQVTM, CDR2 ANQGSEA. The CDR3 covers 12 residues. The V and J ends lost 0 bases and 5 bases respectively, with 7 bases between them. CDR3 bases: TGCAGCGTTGAAGATGGGGTGACTGAAGCTTTCTTT. Protein sequence: CSVEDGVTEAFF.